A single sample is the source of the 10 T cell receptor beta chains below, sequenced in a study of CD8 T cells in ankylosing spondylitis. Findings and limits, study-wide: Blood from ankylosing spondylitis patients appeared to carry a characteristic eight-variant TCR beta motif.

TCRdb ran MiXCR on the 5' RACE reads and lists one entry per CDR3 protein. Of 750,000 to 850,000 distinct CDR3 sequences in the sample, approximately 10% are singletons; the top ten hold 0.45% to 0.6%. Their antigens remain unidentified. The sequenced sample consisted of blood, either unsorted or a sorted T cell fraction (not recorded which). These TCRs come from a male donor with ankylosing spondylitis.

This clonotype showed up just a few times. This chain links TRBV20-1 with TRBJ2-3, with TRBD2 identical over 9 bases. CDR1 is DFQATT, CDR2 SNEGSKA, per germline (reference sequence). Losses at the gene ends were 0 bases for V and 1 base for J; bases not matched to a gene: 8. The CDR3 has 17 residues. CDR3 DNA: TGCAGTGCTAGAGATCCCGGCCGACTAGCGGGCACAGATACGCAGTATTTT. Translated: CSARDPGRLAGTDTQYF.

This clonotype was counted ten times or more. The CDR3 region has the DNA TGCGCCAGCAGCCAAGATCATCGGTTCGAGCAGTTCTTC. Protein: CASSQDHRFEQFF. The chain links TRBV4-3 to TRBJ2-1; D call uncertain. The CDR3 contains 13 residues. Germline values: CDR1 LGHNA, CDR2 YSLEER. V was pared by 0 bases and J by 10 bases, with 10 bases between.

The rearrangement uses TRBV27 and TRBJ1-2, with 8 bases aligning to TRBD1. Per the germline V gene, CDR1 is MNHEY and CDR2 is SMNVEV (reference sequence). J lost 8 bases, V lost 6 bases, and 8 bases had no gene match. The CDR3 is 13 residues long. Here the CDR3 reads CASSSRGLRGYTF. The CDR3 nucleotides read TGTGCCAGCAGCTCCAGGGGGCTCCGGGGCTACACCTTC.

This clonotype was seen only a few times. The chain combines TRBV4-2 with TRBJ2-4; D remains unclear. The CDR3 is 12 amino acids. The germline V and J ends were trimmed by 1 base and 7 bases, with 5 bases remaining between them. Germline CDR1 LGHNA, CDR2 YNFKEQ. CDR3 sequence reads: CASSQVLNIQYF. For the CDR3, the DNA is TGTGCCAGCAGCCAAGTCCTCAACATTCAGTACTTC.

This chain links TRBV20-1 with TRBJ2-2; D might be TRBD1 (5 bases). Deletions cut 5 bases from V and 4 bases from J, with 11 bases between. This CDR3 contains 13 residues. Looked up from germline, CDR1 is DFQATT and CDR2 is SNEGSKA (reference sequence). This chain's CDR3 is CSALQDSTGELFF. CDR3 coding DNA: TGCAGTGCTTTACAAGACAGCACCGGGGAGCTGTTTTTT.

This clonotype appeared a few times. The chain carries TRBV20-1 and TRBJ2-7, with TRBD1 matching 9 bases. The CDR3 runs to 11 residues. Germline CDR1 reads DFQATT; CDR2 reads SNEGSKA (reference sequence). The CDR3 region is CGTGFPYEQYF. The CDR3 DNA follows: TGCGGGACAGGGTTTCCCTACGAGCAGTACTTC.

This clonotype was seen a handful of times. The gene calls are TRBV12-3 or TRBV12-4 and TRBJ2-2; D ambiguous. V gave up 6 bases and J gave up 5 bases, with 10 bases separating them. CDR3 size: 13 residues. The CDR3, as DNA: TGTGCCAGCAGGAAAATGGGGACCGGGGAGCTGTTTTTT. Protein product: CASRKMGTGELFF.

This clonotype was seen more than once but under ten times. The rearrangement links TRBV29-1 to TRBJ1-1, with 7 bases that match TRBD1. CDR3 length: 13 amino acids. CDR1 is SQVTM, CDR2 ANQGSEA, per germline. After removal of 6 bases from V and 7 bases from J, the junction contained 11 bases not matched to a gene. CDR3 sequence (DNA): TGCAGCGTCCGGGACAGCGGTCAGGGTGAAGCTTTCTTT. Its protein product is CSVRDSGQGEAFF.

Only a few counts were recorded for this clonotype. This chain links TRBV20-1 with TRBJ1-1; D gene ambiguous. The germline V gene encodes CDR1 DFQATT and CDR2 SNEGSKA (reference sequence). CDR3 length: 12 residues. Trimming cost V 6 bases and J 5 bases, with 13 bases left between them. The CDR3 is CSALSDGTEAFF. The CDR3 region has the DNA TGCAGTGCGTTAAGTGATGGGACTGAAGCTTTCTTT.

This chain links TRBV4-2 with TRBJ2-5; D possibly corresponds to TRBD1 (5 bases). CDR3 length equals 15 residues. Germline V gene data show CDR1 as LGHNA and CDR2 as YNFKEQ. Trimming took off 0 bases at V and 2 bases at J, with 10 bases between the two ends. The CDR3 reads CASSQEWQGQETQYF. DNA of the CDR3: TGTGCCAGCAGCCAAGAATGGCAGGGTCAAGAGACCCAGTACTTC.